The T cell receptor beta chain under discussion was sequenced for a study of T cells after yellow fever vaccination. About the study: Fractions of low cell number were prepared using SMART-Seq v4 Ultra Low Input. Study-wide results and limits: Among primary-vaccination clones, most reappeared after the booster, at just under 98% for CD4 and 88% for CD8. In FACS-sorted repertoires, abundant clonotypes from the bulk population could appear as contaminants.

The ends were cut back, 4 bases at V and 2 bases at J, with 13 bases in the middle. The germline V gene has CDR1 MNHEY and CDR2 SVGEGT. CDR3 length: 15 residues. Comment on this clonotype: Its cognate antigen is unknown.

One entry per CDR3 protein, called by TCRdb with MiXCR from the 5' RACE reads. The table has roughly 520,000 distinct CDR3 sequences, about a fifth seen once; the top ten hold 16%. The V call is TRBV6-2 or TRBV6-3, the J call TRBJ2-3, with D unresolved. This receptor was obtained from a man younger than 30 who received the YFV17D yellow fever vaccine. Sequencing was performed on PBMCs, taken approximately 22 days after the first yellow fever vaccination. CDR3 sequence: CASSSLRAFTDTQYF. The CDR3 coding sequence is TGTGCCAGCAGTTCCCTCCGGGCCTTCACAGATACGCAGTATTTT.